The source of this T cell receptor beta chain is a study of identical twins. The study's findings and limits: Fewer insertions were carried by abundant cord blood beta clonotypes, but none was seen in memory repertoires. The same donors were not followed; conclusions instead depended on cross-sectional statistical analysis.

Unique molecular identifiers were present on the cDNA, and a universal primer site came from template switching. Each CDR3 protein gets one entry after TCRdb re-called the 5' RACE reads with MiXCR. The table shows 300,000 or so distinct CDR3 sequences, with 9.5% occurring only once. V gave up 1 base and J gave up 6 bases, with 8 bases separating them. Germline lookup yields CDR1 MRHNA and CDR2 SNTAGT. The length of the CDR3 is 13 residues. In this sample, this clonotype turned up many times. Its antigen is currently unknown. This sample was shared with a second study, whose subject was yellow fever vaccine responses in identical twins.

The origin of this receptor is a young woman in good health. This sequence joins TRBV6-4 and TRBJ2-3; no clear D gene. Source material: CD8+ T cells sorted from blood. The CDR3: CASSDLGSDTQYF. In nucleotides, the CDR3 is TGTGCCAGCAGTGACTTGGGATCCGATACGCAGTATTTT.